This T cell receptor (beta chain) was captured by sequencing in a study of blood T cell repertoires in COVID-19. Across the study: COVID-19 samples, acute and convalescent, were from the United States, Italy and Spain.

How the authors handled the data: Nucleated cell counts were estimated from reference gene primer amplification. Profiling relied on immunoSEQ multiplex PCR, and the TCRdb table lists in-frame clones only, not all of them. V and J calls and clone size follow that table, whereas D and trimming were derived from the DNA. The sample has around 160,000 clones, less than 90% seen once. The CDR3 runs 15 residues. Trimming took off 3 bases at V and 2 bases at J, with 14 bases between the two ends. Germline V gene data show CDR1 as MGHRA and CDR2 as YSYEKL. The chain joins TRBV4-1 to TRBJ2-7; TRBD1 might be the D (6 bases). The TCR comes from a human donor in a cohort sampled during active COVID-19. The specimen was peripheral blood. For the CDR3, the DNA is TGCGCCAGCAGCCACTCGACAGGTCCACCCTACGAGCAGTACTTC. Its translation: CASSHSTGPPYEQYF.